Detailed here is one TCR beta chain. The data derive from a study of OX40 agonist ivuxolimab in advanced cancers. The method was immunoSEQ multiplex PCR; TCRdb's version includes in-frame clones alone and lacks a portion of them. Of about 38,000 clones in the sample, 82% are singletons; the top ten hold 20% to 25%. The sample here was CD4+ or CD8+ T cells sorted from blood, taken in a trial of the OX40 agonist ivuxolimab. The TCR originated in an adult with an advanced solid tumor such as melanoma, head and neck, liver or kidney cancer.

CDR3 protein: CASSFQGQGQTQYF. The CDR3 nucleotides read TGTGCCAGCAGTTTCCAGGGACAGGGCCAGACCCAGTACTTC. The V call is TRBV27, the J call TRBJ2-5; 9 bases are a match to TRBD1. CDR1 and CDR2 (germline): MNHEY, SMNVEV (reference sequence). The V and J ends lost 3 bases and 6 bases, in that order; junction bases with no gene match: 5. This CDR3 is 14 amino acids long.